These T cell receptor beta chains were read from a single sample in a study of blood T cell repertoires in COVID-19. The data were produced by immunoSEQ multiplex PCR, yet TCRdb's version contains in-frame clones alone and is incomplete. The sample yields a few hundred thousand clones, about 90% seen once. The sample comprised peripheral blood. These receptors all come from a woman in her thirties with COVID-19, enrolled during active disease. Each CDR3 is given with its conserved first and last residue. Each record gives: clone size, V gene, D gene, J gene, CDR3 protein, CDR3 DNA. D genes are given only for firm matches. The size entry is marked missing in some rows and otherwise reads once, few, many or a size class.

-,TRBV29-1,-,TRBJ1-1,CSVEGQWNTEAFF,TGCAGCGTTGAGGGGCAGTGGAACACTGAAGCTTTCTTT
-,TRBV19,-,TRBJ1-5,CASSGGGKNQPQHF,TGTGCCAGTAGTGGGGGGGGAAAAAATCAGCCCCAGCATTTT
-,TRBV5-6,TRBD1,TRBJ1-1,CASSVDRVLGGSPEAFF,TGTGCCAGCAGCGTTGACAGGGTTCTAGGTGGGTCCCCTGAAGCTTTCTTT
-,TRBV30,-,TRBJ2-7,CAWSPGTGSRPYEQYF,TGTGCCTGGAGTCCCGGAACCGGGAGCAGGCCCTACGAGCAGTACTTC
-,TRBV30,TRBD1,TRBJ1-2,CAWSALDRANYGYTF,TGTGCCTGGAGTGCGCTTGACAGGGCTAACTATGGCTACACCTTC
-,TRBV5-1,TRBD1,TRBJ1-4,CASSLDRGQDEKLFF,TGCGCCAGCAGCTTGGACAGGGGGCAGGATGAAAAACTGTTTTTT
few,TRBV28,TRBD1,TRBJ1-1,CASSRGGGNTEAFF,TGTGCCAGCAGTCGTGGAGGGGGCAACACTGAAGCTTTCTTT
-,TRBV15,-,TRBJ2-3,CATSRGGGDLDTQYF,TGTGCCACCAGCAGGGGAGGAGGGGATCTGGATACGCAGTATTTT
few,TRBV30,TRBD1,TRBJ2-2,CAWSRDRAGTGELFF,TGTGCCTGGAGTAGGGACAGGGCGGGCACCGGGGAGCTGTTTTTT
-,TRBV10-3,TRBD1,TRBJ1-5,CAISEEDRGAQPQHF,TGTGCCATCAGTGAGGAGGACAGGGGAGCCCAGCCCCAGCATTTT
-,TRBV5-1,-,TRBJ1-4,CASRLDTSNEKLFF,TGCGCCAGCAGGTTGGACACCTCTAATGAAAAACTGTTTTTT
-,TRBV29-1,-,TRBJ1-1,CSVKTGNTEAFF,TGCAGCGTCAAGACGGGGAACACTGAAGCTTTCTTT
-,TRBV5-1,-,TRBJ2-7,CASSLDGRGAVYEQYF,TGCGCCAGCAGCTTGGACGGCAGGGGTGCAGTCTACGAGCAGTACTTC
-,TRBV15,TRBD2,TRBJ2-1,CATSPRLAGVSYNEQFF,TGTGCCACCAGCCCCAGACTAGCGGGGGTCTCCTACAATGAGCAGTTCTTC
-,TRBV12-3/TRBV12-4,-,TRBJ2-7,CASKQDTYEQYF,TGTGCCAGCAAACAGGATACCTACGAGCAGTACTTC
-,TRBV7-9,TRBD2,TRBJ2-1,CASSLILAGADEQFF,TGTGCCAGCAGCTTAATCCTAGCGGGAGCTGATGAGCAGTTCTTC
-,TRBV5-4,-,TRBJ1-1,CASSPYTLNTEAFF,TGTGCCAGCAGCCCCTATACGTTGAACACTGAAGCTTTCTTT
-,TRBV19,-,TRBJ2-1,CASSATGLDYNEQFF,TGTGCCAGTTCTGCCACGGGACTGGACTACAATGAGCAGTTCTTC
-,TRBV4-1,TRBD1,TRBJ1-2,CASSFRDRGDDGYTF,TGCGCCAGCAGCTTCCGGGACAGGGGAGATGATGGCTACACCTTC
-,TRBV3-1/TRBV3-2,-,TRBJ2-3,CASSLGLPTDTQYF,TGTGCCAGCAGCCTGGGACTTCCCACAGATACGCAGTATTTT
-,TRBV5-4,-,TRBJ2-2,CASSSAGLTGELFF,TGTGCCAGCAGCTCAGCGGGTCTCACCGGGGAGCTGTTTTTT
-,TRBV11-2,TRBD2,TRBJ2-1,CASSIAGGLNEQFF,TGTGCCAGCAGCATAGCGGGAGGGCTGAATGAGCAGTTCTTC